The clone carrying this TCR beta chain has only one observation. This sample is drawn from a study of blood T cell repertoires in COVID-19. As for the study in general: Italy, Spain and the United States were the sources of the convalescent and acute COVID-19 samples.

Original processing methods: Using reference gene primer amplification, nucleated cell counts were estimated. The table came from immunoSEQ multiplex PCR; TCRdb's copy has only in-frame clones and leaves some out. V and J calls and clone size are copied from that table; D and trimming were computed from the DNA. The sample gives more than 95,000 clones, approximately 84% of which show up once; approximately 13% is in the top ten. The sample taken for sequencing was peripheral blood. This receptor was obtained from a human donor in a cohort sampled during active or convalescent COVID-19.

CDR3 region: CSANREGTGELFF. The CDR3 coding sequence is TGCAGCGCTAACAGGGAAGGGACCGGGGAGCTGTTTTTT. The rearrangement links TRBV29-1 to TRBJ2-2, with D possibly being TRBD1 (6 bases). Germline CDR1 is SQVTM and CDR2 is ANQGSEA. This CDR3 is built from 13 residues. V lost 7 bases to trimming and J lost 5 bases, with 14 bases between them.